This record concerns one T cell receptor (beta chain) sequence. Its antigen remains unidentified. Base qualities were left out, and no much larger clone turns up one base away. The cohort was made up of about 670 healthy bone marrow donors. At the time of sampling, every cohort member was nominally healthy, though immune exposures that went unrecorded were likely present. The donor was CMV seropositive and was included in the group of 250 to 300 seropositive cohort members. Each donor provided a peripheral blood sample, and peripheral blood mononuclear cells were used for TCR beta sequencing. The Qiagen DNeasy Blood Extraction Kit was used to extract genomic DNA from the blood cell samples. The sample originates from a study of cytomegalovirus exposure and HLA in healthy donors (dated by TCRdb to 2017 to 2019). Turning to the overall study: According to an earlier analysis of a few hundred of the donors, roughly 180 million T cells yielded roughly 110 million unique TCR beta sequences and about 300 Gb of sequence data. An early release covering roughly 580 HLA-typed donors comprised around 300 gigabases of sequencing data and around 85 million unique TCR sequences. Of the roughly 400 genotyped donors, around 81% fell in the genetic ancestry cluster associated with self-reported Caucasian donors. The study aimed to test whether signatures of past pathogen exposure could be identified by cataloging public T cell receptors. The study used immunosequencing to profile the T cell repertoires of more than 650 subjects and linked those repertoires to cytomegalovirus serostatus. In addition to the first cohort of approximately 670 subjects, a separate validation cohort of approximately 120 different subjects was used. The study combined high-throughput TCR immunosequencing, statistical association of individual TCRs with disease status, and machine learning to predict cytomegalovirus infection status. A later analysis re-examined previously published TCR beta repertoires from about 670 donors and added high-resolution HLA genotyping to investigate patterns of TCR occurrence. In the later analysis, no new phenotypic data were used to find candidate immune exposures; instead, reliance was placed on TCR beta sequences and their occurrence across donors. In an earlier analysis of a few hundred of the donors, high-throughput TCR beta sequencing was used to judge whether each TCR beta V gene segment behaved as functional or pseudogenic. Donor age, sex, ethnicity and CMV serostatus were collected together with the repertoire data. In a later genetic analysis, genome-wide SNP genotypes for about three fifths of the roughly 670 donors were used, and that subset was treated as a discovery cohort. All discovery cohort repertoires had been generated using a single sequencing platform. HLA typing included class I and class II loci at four-digit resolution. Typing coverage differed by locus: A, B, C, DRB1 and DQB1 were typed in roughly 620-630 donors, DQA1 in roughly 500, DPA1 in 606, and DPB1 in 450 to 480. Four to six DR-DQ haplotypes were handled as single units for association and clustering, since linkage in the cohort was strong. Among some 410 genotyped donors of the cohort, an average of approximately 250,000 unique TCR beta nucleotide sequences were sequenced per donor, roughly 18% of them non-productive.

General findings and caveats noted by the study authors: Immune exposure information for the cohort was limited to CMV serostatus. In both the original and validation cohorts, the classifier was reported to diagnose cytomegalovirus status with high specificity and sensitivity. The earlier analysis of almost 600 of the donors excluded over 15 rarely observed V segments, including chromosome 9 orphons, because counts were too low. A few of the identified cytomegalovirus-associated TCR beta chains were confirmed in vitro to be specific for cytomegalovirus antigens. A later analysis found that TCR association rates varied across HLA loci, with DRB1 alleles showing the most associated TCRs and HLA-C alleles the fewest. When HLA alleles, especially DR and DQ, strongly co-occurred, attributing TCR associations to individual alleles was difficult. Compared with the approximately 710-donor mean, donors in an Asian-associated ancestry cluster had fewer N-insertions in productive TCRs, according to a later genetic analysis. In the study, roughly 160 TCR beta chains were listed as associated with cytomegalovirus. A later genetic analysis associated a missense DCLRE1C variant with V-gene and J-gene trimming of TCR beta chains, and an independent cohort replicated the association. This cohort had only TCR beta chains sequenced, and the lack of alpha or paired-chain data limited which features could be detected. An earlier analysis of roughly 570 of the donors showed that most TCR beta V segments appeared in productive rearrangements either about 87% or about 30% of the time, which broadly matched IMGT annotations. In a later analysis, HLA-associated TCR beta chains were found to be more clonally expanded and to have lower generation probabilities than equally common non-associated chains. According to a later analysis, most CMV-associated TCR beta chains appeared to be HLA-restricted, and the HLA associations seemed to be driven largely by CMV exposure. Linkage disequilibrium might explain the correlated functional status among segregating V segments, but an unknown experimental factor could not be ruled out. Several of the top co-occurrence clusters appeared to be linked to parvovirus B19, influenza, CMV and Epstein-Barr virus, according to a later analysis. A group of highly shared sequence variants was considered likely to be a technical artifact of the sequencing pipeline. Some IMGT-functional V segments, including TRBV6-2 and TRBV6-3, could not be told apart with the 87-base-pair reads, so those segments were excluded. Most TCR sequences were observed very rarely across donors, whereas some public TCRs were present in many individuals. Roughly uniform sequencing depth across donors was assumed in presence/absence analyses, although this assumption may not hold. A later analysis associated about 17,000 TCR beta sequences with specific HLA alleles at a false discovery rate of 0.05. Because HLA typing was unavailable for some donors at each locus, only the typed subset was used in association tests. A further reported finding was that TCR beta sequences accurately predicted the HLA-A and HLA-B alleles for most subjects in the first cohort. It was suggested by the authors that the approach could potentially be generalized to other disease states and immunological phenotypes.

V has 4 bases trimmed and J has 1 base trimmed; junction bases matching no gene number 4. Including the terminal cysteine and phenylalanine, the CDR3 comprises 15 residues. CDR3 DNA is the only sequence kept; it has 45 bases, read in frame from the first base. Per the germline V gene (reference sequence), MNHEY is the CDR1 and SMNVEV is the CDR2. The library was prepared using the immunoSEQ multiplex PCR assay. For the multiplex PCR, a mixture combining 60 forward primers for TCR Vbeta segments and 13 reverse primers for TCR Jbeta segments was used. The CDR3 region of rearranged TCR beta genes was amplified from genomic DNA with a multiplex PCR assay. On the Illumina HiSeq System, the amplified TCR beta libraries were sequenced as 87-base-pair reads. Per the original workflow: In a later analysis, approximately 74 million unique TCR beta chains were counted across the roughly 670 repertoires, and around 10 million of these chains were shared by at least two donors. Raw reads were error-corrected and collapsed into unique sequences by a nearest-neighbor algorithm in which closely related sequences were merged to remove PCR and sequencing errors. V, D and J gene segments were assigned by aligning CDR3 sequences to IMGT reference sequences. For a sequence to be retained, a match of at least six nucleotides was required to both a V gene segment and a J gene segment. A rearrangement counted as productive if the CDR3 had no stop codons and remained in frame with V and J, and every other rearrangement counted as non-productive. Following IMGT convention, CDR3 was defined as the stretch from the second conserved V-encoded cysteine up to the conserved J-encoded phenylalanine. The earlier analysis of about 590 of the donors excluded sequences that lacked an unambiguous match to a single V gene segment. An earlier analysis of fewer than 750 of the donors called V segments functional above 56.7% productive rearrangements and segregating when the between-donor standard deviation exceeded 5%. A statistical classification framework was developed to diagnose cytomegalovirus status using the catalog of TCR beta chain sequences. In a later analysis, V and J genes were assigned by comparing TCR nucleotide sequences against IMGT/GENE-DB human TR gene sequences. Using the TCRdist pipeline, a later analysis assigned CDR3 sequences along with most-parsimonious VDJ recombination scenarios. In a later analysis, each TCR beta chain was defined by its CDR3 amino acid sequence together with its V-gene family, and reads without a unique V-gene family were excluded. To address suspected cross-contamination and a sequencing artifact, a later analysis removed around 600 highly shared, low-generation-probability nucleotide sequences. In a later analysis, a clonal expansion index was calculated for each public chain from normalized within-repertoire ranks of inferred template counts. In a later analysis, generation probabilities were computed with a VDJ recombination model fitted to out-of-frame rearrangements, and the resulting probabilities were checked against IGoR. In a later analysis, hypergeometric tests were used to score TCR-TCR, TCR-HLA and TCR-CMV co-occurrence, with a repertoire-size bias correction applied to TCR pairs. In a later analysis, false discovery rates were estimated by permuting HLA or CMV assignments 20 times. In a later analysis, co-occurring TCRs were grouped using DBSCAN, and TCRdist sequence similarity was added for clustering within HLA-allele-positive subsets. For co-occurrence clustering, repertoires with fewer than 30,000 or more than 120,000 public chains were excluded, along with about five repertoires with anomalous nucleotide sharing. TCRdb took this table from immuneACCESS and kept in-frame rearrangements with V and J called. Such tables lack part of the clones; where checked against another copy, unresolved V genes explain under half of the gap, and the rest is unexplained. V and J calls and clone size are copied from that table; D and trimming were computed from the DNA. Recorded for this sample are approximately 170,000 clones; about 76% of them occurred a single time. Jointly, the top ten make up approximately 7% of the sample.

The sequenced sample consisted of PBMCs. This receptor was taken from a male donor in good health and CMV-seropositive. Rearrangement joined TRBV27 to TRBJ2-3; TRBD2 agrees with 8 junctional bases. The CDR3 corresponds to CASSYQRERTDTQYF. The nucleotide sequence is TGTGCCAGCAGTTACCAGCGGGAGCGCACAGATACGCAGTATTTT.